This T cell receptor (beta chain) was sequenced for a study of beta chain features in type 1 diabetes. The whole isolated RNA underwent reverse transcription, so sequencing captured expressed TCRB transcripts. The repertoire was sequenced with immunoSEQ multiplex PCR; TCRdb's copy has only in-frame clones and lacks some. The sample holds 120,000 to 150,000 clones; over 9.5% are singletons and the top ten take approximately 1.3%. The ends lost 6 bases at V and 7 bases at J; junction bases unmatched: 9. This CDR3 has 14 amino acids. Germline CDR1 MNHEY, CDR2 SVGAGI. The specimen sequenced was naive CD4+ T cells from blood. The receptor was derived from a man between 18 and 35 years old in good health. The chain joins TRBV6-5 to TRBJ2-7; 10 bases fit TRBD1. As DNA, the CDR3 is TGTGCCAGCAGCCAGGACAGGGGGAACCCAGAGCAGTACTTC. Translated, it gives CASSQDRGNPEQYF.